Following are 28 T cell receptor beta chains from one sample sequenced in a study of glioma-infiltrating T cells after dendritic cell vaccination. Sequencing used immunoSEQ multiplex PCR; TCRdb keeps in-frame clones, though not all of them. The sample gives around 60,000 clones, approximately 86% of which show up once; around 10% is in the top ten. Time point here: after dendritic cell vaccination, including at tumor progression/relapse. Sequenced here: blood, sampled after dendritic cell vaccination. The receptor set was obtained from a human donor with glioblastoma.

The genes are TRBV7-9 and TRBJ2-5; D ambiguous. CDR3 length: 14 residues. The ends were cut back, 5 bases at V and 4 bases at J, with 14 bases in the middle. In germline, CDR1 is SEHNR, CDR2 FQNEAQ (reference sequence). This CDR3 is CASSPKTSPETQYF. CDR3 nucleotides: TGTGCCAGCAGCCCCAAGACTTCGCCAGAGACCCAGTACTTC.

This chain uses TRBV27 with TRBJ2-2; 10 nucleotides match TRBD1. The CDR3 runs 16 residues. J lost 7 bases, V lost 6 bases, and 11 bases had no gene match. The germline V gene has CDR1 MNHEY and CDR2 SMNVEV (reference sequence). DNA for the CDR3: TGTGCCAGCAGGGGATTTGACAGGGGGCATAGCGGGGAGCTGTTTTTT. It translates to CASRGFDRGHSGELFF.

J is TRBJ2-5 and V is TRBV5-1; 10 bases map to TRBD2. This CDR3 comprises 16 residues. Germline-derived CDR1 and CDR2 are SGHRS and YFSETQ. The junction had 10 bases not matched to a gene; V was cut back by 5 bases and J by 3 bases. The CDR3 is CASSLTALAGEETQYF. CDR3 nucleotides: TGCGCCAGCAGTCTTACCGCTCTAGCGGGGGAAGAGACCCAGTACTTC. Based on the CDR3 plus reference TRBV5-1 and TRBJ2-5, the full variable domain is KAGVTQTPRYLIKTRGQQVTLSCSPISGHRSVSWYQQTPGQGLQFLFEYFSETQRNKGNFPGRFSGRQFSNSRSEMNVSTLELGDSALYLCASSLTALAGEETQYFGPGTRLLVL.

The chain links TRBV7-9 to TRBJ1-2, with 7 bases that match TRBD1. The germline V gene encodes CDR1 SEHNR and CDR2 FQNEAQ (reference sequence). The CDR3 sequence is 13 residues long. The junction had 5 bases not matched to a gene; V was cut back by 5 bases and J by 5 bases. CDR3 protein: CASSKGQLYGYTF. Here the CDR3 DNA reads TGTGCCAGCAGCAAGGGACAGCTTTATGGCTACACCTTC.

V is TRBV30 and J is TRBJ1-1; 7 bases are shared with TRBD1. This CDR3 is 15 amino acids long. V lost 3 bases, J lost 5 bases, and 12 bases stayed unmatched. Germline CDR1 GTSNPN, CDR2 SVGIG (reference sequence). CDR3 coding DNA: TGTGCCTGGAGCCGGGACAGCGGAACGGATACTGAAGCTTTCTTT. Its protein is CAWSRDSGTDTEAFF.

V and J are TRBV9 and TRBJ2-4, with D possibly TRBD2 on 5 matching bases. CDR3 length: 14 amino acids. Germline-derived CDR1 and CDR2 are SGDLS and YYNGEE. Trimming removed 0 bases at V and 8 bases at J, with 12 bases between. CDR3 bases: TGTGCCAGCAGCGTAGGGACCAAGAGGGACATTCAGTACTTC. Residues: CASSVGTKRDIQYF.

This rearrangement joins TRBV4-1 to TRBJ2-7; 11 bases map to TRBD2. The germline gives CDR1 MGHRA, CDR2 YSYEKL. The CDR3 runs to 20 residues. The ends lost 0 bases at V and 0 bases at J; junction bases unmatched: 13. In DNA form, the CDR3 reads TGCGCCAGCAGCCAAGAAGAAGGGCTAGCGGGGGGCTTGAGCTCCTACGAGCAGTACTTC. It codes for CASSQEEGLAGGLSSYEQYF.

The chain employs TRBV7-9 and TRBJ2-2; 7 positions agree with TRBD2. The germline gives CDR1 SEHNR, CDR2 FQNEAQ (reference sequence). V shed 1 base and J 7 bases; nucleotides not matched to a gene: 6. The CDR3 is 15 residues long. CDR3: CASSLDFKRGGELFF. CDR3 bases: TGTGCCAGCAGCTTAGATTTCAAGCGGGGCGGGGAGCTGTTTTTT. Variable domain in full (rest from reference TRBV7-9 and TRBJ2-2): DTGVSQNPRHKITKRGQNVTFRCDPISEHNRLYWYRQTLGQGPEFLTYFQNEAQLEKSRLLSDRFSAERPKGSFSTLEIQRTEQGDSAMYLCASSLDFKRGGELFFGEGSRLTVL.

This chain connects TRBV7-8 to TRBJ1-4, with TRBD1 matching 8 bases. In germline, CDR1 is SGHVS, CDR2 FQNEAQ. The CDR3 loop spans 18 amino acids. V lost 4 bases to trimming and J lost 5 bases; unmatched junction nucleotides: 15. For the CDR3, the DNA is TGTGCCAGCAGCTCTCTCACAGGGGGACGGTCCCGGAATGAAAAACTGTTTTTT. Encoded protein: CASSSLTGGRSRNEKLFF. Full variable domain (remainder filled in from reference TRBV7-8 and TRBJ1-4): GAGVSQSPRYKVAKRGQDVALRCDPISGHVSLFWYQQALGQGPEFLTYFQNEAQLDKSGLPSDRFFAERPEGSVSTLKIQRTQQEDSAVYLCASSSLTGGRSRNEKLFFGSGTQLSVL.

In this sample, this clone turned up a few times. The chain recombines TRBV6-5 with TRBJ1-5; perhaps TRBD1 as D (5 bases). The V end lost 10 bases, the J end lost 1 base, and 11 bases lay between the germline ends. The CDR3 consists of 13 residues. The germline CDR1 and CDR2 sequences are MNHEY and SVGAGI. The CDR3 protein is CATETVSNQPQHF. CDR3 nucleotide sequence: TGTGCCACCGAGACAGTCAGCAATCAGCCCCAGCATTTT.

The CDR3 DNA follows: TGTGCCAGCAGCGTAGAGGCACGGGGGGAGCATGGCTACACCTTC. Protein: CASSVEARGEHGYTF. The chain joins TRBV9 to TRBJ1-2, with TRBD1 as a possible D gene (5 bases). The CDR3 covers 15 residues. V was cut by 0 bases and J by 6 bases, with 15 bases left in between. Germline V gene data show CDR1 as SGDLS and CDR2 as YYNGEE.

The chain employs TRBV18 and TRBJ1-2; D is perhaps TRBD1 (6 bases). The CDR3 contains 14 residues. V was shortened by 4 bases and J by 4 bases, with 13 bases between the two germline ends. Germline CDR1 KGHSH, CDR2 LQKENI. CDR3 sequence: CASSLRQEFYGYTF. The DNA of the CDR3 is TGTGCCAGCTCACTCAGACAGGAATTCTATGGCTACACCTTC.

The V call is TRBV7-9, the J call TRBJ1-4; D may be TRBD1 (5 bases). The V end was cut by 3 bases, the J end by 3 bases, with 8 bases between. The CDR3 extends over 14 amino acids. Germline V gene lookup returns CDR1 SEHNR and CDR2 FQNEAQ (reference sequence). The CDR3 DNA follows: TGTGCCAGCAGCTTGGGGGGTGCTAATGAAAAACTGTTTTTT. It codes for CASSLGGANEKLFF.

This clone has just one count. CDR3 amino acids: CASSRDRNTYEQYF. The CDR3, as DNA: TGCGCCAGCAGCCGGGACAGGAACACCTACGAGCAGTACTTC. The chain combines TRBV4-1 with TRBJ2-5; 8 bases match TRBD1. The J call is doubtful: the DNA matches TRBJ2-7 better. This CDR3 is 14 amino acids long. Germline V gene lookup returns CDR1 MGHRA and CDR2 YSYEKL.

The chain has TRBV7-9 and TRBJ2-5; 9 nucleotides agree with TRBD2. The CDR3 sequence is 16 residues long. The germline V gene encodes CDR1 SEHNR and CDR2 FQNEAQ (reference sequence). Losses at the gene ends were 5 bases for V and 4 bases for J; bases not matched to a gene: 11. CDR3 sequence (DNA): TGTGCCAGCAGCCCCGAAGGTTCTAGCGGGGTAGAGACCCAGTACTTC. This gives the protein CASSPEGSSGVETQYF.

A word on this clone: Compared with germline, one end of the junction differs, possibly owing to a read error. The chain is built from TRBV7-7 and TRBJ2-7, with 8 bases fitting TRBD2. Germline lookup yields CDR1 SSHAT and CDR2 FNYEAQ (reference sequence). This CDR3 is built from 14 residues. In DNA form, the CDR3 reads TGTGCTAGCAGCTTAGAAGCGGGGGTGGGCGAGCAGTACTTC. Its protein is CASSLEAGVGEQYF.

The chain uses TRBV11-3 and TRBJ1-2, with 10 bases that match TRBD1. This CDR3 is 15 amino acids long. Trimming removed 1 base from V and 6 bases from J; junction bases left unmatched: 5. Per germline, CDR1 SGHNT and CDR2 YENEEA. DNA of the CDR3: TGTGCCAGCAGCTTAGGAGGAGGGACAGGGGATGGCTACACCTTC. It translates to CASSLGGGTGDGYTF.

This rearrangement joins TRBV7-2 to TRBJ2-3, with 7 nucleotides matching TRBD2. V was clipped by 5 bases and J by 10 bases; unmatched bases: 15. CDR3 length equals 15 residues. Germline CDR1 reads SGHTA; CDR2 reads FQGNSA. The CDR3 nucleotides read TGTGCCAGCAGCCACCGGTCTACTAGCGCTGAGGCGCAGTATTTT. It codes for CASSHRSTSAEAQYF.

The rearrangement links TRBV27 to TRBJ2-3; 10 bases are a match to TRBD2. Germline V gene sequence: CDR1 MNHEY, CDR2 SMNVEV (reference sequence). Losses at the gene ends were 5 bases for V and 3 bases for J; bases not matched to a gene: 5. The CDR3 spans 15 residues. The CDR3 here is CASSLGTSDTDTQYF. CDR3 coding DNA: TGTGCCAGCAGTCTCGGGACTAGCGATACAGATACGCAGTATTTT.

The V gene is TRBV18, the J gene TRBJ2-7; TRBD1 agrees at 11 bases. The V gene end was trimmed by 5 bases and the J gene end by 4 bases; junction bases not matched to a gene: 7. The CDR3 is 15 amino acids. Germline CDR1 KGHSH, CDR2 LQKENI. CDR3 sequence: CASSWDRGDSYEQYF. CDR3 nucleotide sequence: TGTGCCAGCTCATGGGACAGGGGGGATTCGTACGAGCAGTACTTC.

This clone was detected only a few times. The chain combines TRBV9 with TRBJ2-3; 12 bases map to TRBD2. After removal of 1 base from V and 4 bases from J, the junction contained 7 bases not matched to a gene. Germline V gives CDR1 SGDLS, CDR2 YYNGEE. CDR3 length equals 17 residues. This CDR3 is CASSVSSGGAGADTQYF. The CDR3 DNA reads as TGTGCCAGCAGCGTATCTAGCGGGGGGGCCGGGGCAGATACGCAGTATTTT.

The gene calls are TRBV19 and TRBJ1-3; possible D gene TRBD1, 6 bases. The CDR3 length is 20 residues. Germline-derived CDR1 and CDR2 are LNHDA and SQIVND (reference sequence). V gave up 3 bases and J gave up 3 bases, with 27 bases separating them. CDR3 DNA sequence: TGTGCCAGTAGTATTTATCCCCCCAGGGGTGGGGAGAATGGTGGAAACACCATATATTTT. This gives the protein CASSIYPPRGGENGGNTIYF.

The chain employs TRBV9 and TRBJ2-5, with 8 bases that match TRBD2. The J segment lost 5 bases and the V segment lost 3 bases, leaving 9 bases of the junction unmatched. The germline V gene has CDR1 SGDLS and CDR2 YYNGEE. The CDR3 covers 15 residues. CDR3 in DNA: TGTGCCAGCAGCGGAGGACTAGCCGCTTGGGAGACCCAGTACTTC. Encoded protein: CASSGGLAAWETQYF.

The chain links TRBV7-8 to TRBJ2-5; 7 positions agree with TRBD2. With 0 bases clipped from V and 5 bases from J, the junction kept 6 bases outside the gene matches. CDR1 is SGHVS and CDR2 is FQNEAQ in the germline V gene. This CDR3 comprises 15 residues. The CDR3 coding sequence is TGTGCCAGCAGCTTAGCCCTAGCGGTCCTCGAGACCCAGTACTTC. Its translation is CASSLALAVLETQYF.

This chain links TRBV7-3 with TRBJ2-3; 9 positions match TRBD2. Germline loops: CDR1 SGHTA, CDR2 FQGTGA. The trim removed 2 bases at V and 6 bases at J, leaving 9 bases unmatched. The CDR3 covers 16 residues. The CDR3 sequence: CASSLLGGRAGDTQYF. The CDR3 DNA reads as TGTGCCAGCAGCTTACTTGGCGGGAGGGCCGGGGATACGCAGTATTTT.

A note on this clone: In the same sample, other DNA sequences code for this CDR3. This rearrangement joins TRBV18 to TRBJ1-6; the match to TRBD1 covers 7 bases. With 6 bases clipped from V and 8 bases from J, the junction kept 4 bases outside the gene matches. The CDR3 runs 13 residues. The V gene's germline CDR1 is KGHSH and CDR2 LQKENI. Here the CDR3 reads CASSRDSYSPLHF. The CDR3 DNA follows: TGTGCCAGCTCCCGGGACAGCTATTCACCCCTCCACTTT.

The chain has TRBV5-1 and TRBJ2-7; D may be TRBD1 (6 bases). The CDR3 extends over 17 amino acids. CDR1 SGHRS and CDR2 YFSETQ come from the germline V gene. V lost 3 bases and J lost 3, with 22 bases in between. The CDR3 protein is CASSWTPEDRPIYEQYF. As DNA, the CDR3 is TGCGCCAGCAGCTGGACCCCAGAAGACAGGCCCATCTACGAGCAGTACTTC.

The chain couples TRBV9 to TRBJ2-1; 16 bases are a match to TRBD2. Trimming at V came to 3 bases and at J to 8 bases, leaving 5 bases not matched to a gene. Looked up from germline, CDR1 is SGDLS and CDR2 is YYNGEE. The CDR3 length is 16 residues. CDR3 bases: TGTGCCAGCAGCGCCCTCGGGACTAGCGGGAGGGATGAGCAGTTCTTC. It encodes CASSALGTSGRDEQFF. The entire variable domain, with the rest obtained from reference TRBV9 and TRBJ2-1, is as follows: DSGVTQTPKHLITATGQRVTLRCSPRSGDLSVYWYQQSLDQGLQFLIQYYNGEERAKGNILERFSAQQFPDLHSELNLSSLELGDSALYFCASSALGTSGRDEQFFGPGTRLTVL.